This T cell receptor (beta chain) was sequenced in a study of T cell repertoires in cytomegalovirus infection. Study-level results: Frequencies of public TCR beta families were cumulated, and this identified carriers of CMV plus the relevant HLA.

V dropped 1 base and J dropped 2 bases, with 12 bases sitting between them. CDR1 and CDR2 from the germline V gene are MGHRA and YSYEKL. This CDR3 comprises 15 residues. This clonotype came up many times. The antigen remains unidentified. Using its own MiXCR run on the reads, TCRdb lists one record per CDR3 protein. The profile shows roughly 120,000 distinct CDR3 sequences, under 30% of them singletons. This TCR was sampled from a human donor in good health (CMV status not recorded). Some clones in this sample may be carry-over from other donors' samples. This chain joins TRBV4-1 and TRBJ2-7; tentatively, D is TRBD1 (6 bases). Sequenced here: CD8+ T cells from cultured PBMCs, sampled from culture after CMV antigen stimulation. The CDR3 DNA follows: TGCGCCAGCAGCCAAGTTTTGACAGGTACCTACGAGCAGTACTTC. This encodes CASSQVLTGTYEQYF.